Listed below are T cell receptor beta chains from one sample, sequenced in a study of T cell responses to AZD1222 COVID-19 vaccine. TCRdb's table, derived via immunoSEQ multiplex PCR, lists solely in-frame clones and lacks some. The sample comprises 79,000 or so clones, around 80% of which are singletons, and 27% rests with the top ten. The sequenced sample was peripheral blood, obtained 28 days after the second dose of the MenACWY control vaccine. The receptors were sampled from an adult who received the MenACWY meningococcal vaccine as a control. CDR3s include the opening cysteine and the closing phenylalanine or tryptophan. Each record gives: CDR3 protein, CDR3 DNA, V gene, D gene, J gene, clone size. A D gene is named only where the DNA matches it firmly. Part of the rows lack a size; the others show once, few, many or a class for expanded clones.

CDR3 protein: CASSFGGVNGYTF
CDR3 DNA: TGTGCCAGCAGTTTCGGCGGGGTAAATGGCTACACCTTC
V gene: TRBV12-3/TRBV12-4
D gene: NA
J gene: TRBJ1-2
clone size: NA

CDR3 protein: CASSRRQLGDGYTF
CDR3 DNA: TGTGCCAGCAGCCGTAGACAGCTGGGCGATGGCTACACCTTC
V gene: TRBV11-1
D gene: NA
J gene: TRBJ1-2
clone size: NA

CDR3 protein: CASSESLDTEAFF
CDR3 DNA: TGTGCCAGCAGTGAAAGTCTTGACACTGAAGCTTTCTTT
V gene: TRBV6-4
D gene: NA
J gene: TRBJ1-1
clone size: NA

CDR3 protein: CSVEAGAGGETQYF
CDR3 DNA: TGCAGCGTTGAAGCTGGGGCAGGGGGGGAGACCCAGTACTTC
V gene: TRBV29-1
D gene: NA
J gene: TRBJ2-5
clone size: once

CDR3 protein: CSVLDYRSGYGYTF
CDR3 DNA: TGCAGCGTTCTTGATTACAGGTCCGGGTATGGCTACACCTTC
V gene: TRBV29-1
D gene: NA
J gene: TRBJ1-2
clone size: NA

CDR3 protein: CASSSRGETNIQYF
CDR3 DNA: TGTGCCAGCAGTTCTCGGGGGGAAACAAACATTCAGTACTTC
V gene: TRBV6-5
D gene: TRBD2
J gene: TRBJ2-4
clone size: NA

CDR3 protein: CASSIGAAQGETQYF
CDR3 DNA: TGTGCCAGTAGTATAGGGGCAGCCCAGGGAGAGACCCAGTACTTC
V gene: TRBV19
D gene: NA
J gene: TRBJ2-5
clone size: NA

CDR3 protein: CASSFHNEQFF
CDR3 DNA: TGTGCCAGCAGCTTTCACAATGAGCAGTTCTTC
V gene: TRBV7-9
D gene: NA
J gene: TRBJ2-1
clone size: few

CDR3 protein: CASSITGSGRTEAFF
CDR3 DNA: TGTGCCAGCAGCATCACAGGGTCGGGGAGGACTGAAGCTTTCTTT
V gene: TRBV7-2
D gene: NA
J gene: TRBJ1-1
clone size: NA

CDR3 protein: CASALGGRGRTEAFF
CDR3 DNA: TGTGCCAGTGCCCTCGGCGGGAGGGGCCGTACTGAAGCTTTCTTT
V gene: TRBV19
D gene: NA
J gene: TRBJ1-1
clone size: NA

CDR3 protein: CASSFAGYSGYTF
CDR3 DNA: TGTGCCAGCAGTTTCGCGGGGTACAGTGGCTACACCTTC
V gene: TRBV12-3/TRBV12-4
D gene: NA
J gene: TRBJ1-2
clone size: NA

CDR3 protein: CASSPSGLSYEQYF
CDR3 DNA: TGTGCCAGCAGCCCCAGCGGGCTCTCCTACGAGCAGTACTTC
V gene: TRBV9
D gene: NA
J gene: TRBJ2-7
clone size: NA

CDR3 protein: CASSLALAGSSTDTQYF
CDR3 DNA: TGTGCCAGCAGCTTAGCGCTAGCGGGATCTAGCACAGATACGCAGTATTTT
V gene: TRBV11-2
D gene: TRBD2
J gene: TRBJ2-3
clone size: NA

CDR3 protein: CASSMGQGLGSPLHF
CDR3 DNA: TGTGCCAGCAGCATGGGTCAGGGGCTGGGCTCACCCCTCCACTTT
V gene: TRBV5-4
D gene: NA
J gene: TRBJ1-6
clone size: NA

CDR3 protein: CASSPDKAVQTQYF
CDR3 DNA: TGTGCCAGTAGTCCGGACAAGGCCGTTCAGACCCAGTACTTC
V gene: TRBV19
D gene: NA
J gene: TRBJ2-5
clone size: once

CDR3 protein: CASSLNYRGRKDNEQFF
CDR3 DNA: TGCGCCAGCAGCTTGAATTACAGGGGGCGGAAAGACAATGAGCAGTTCTTC
V gene: TRBV5-1
D gene: TRBD1
J gene: TRBJ2-1
clone size: NA

CDR3 protein: CAATRGGGLTGELFF
CDR3 DNA: TGTGCCGCGACCCGGGGGGGAGGCCTCACCGGGGAGCTGTTTTTT
V gene: TRBV30
D gene: TRBD2
J gene: TRBJ2-2
clone size: NA